Listed here are 30 T cell receptor beta chains from one sample, sequenced in a study of neoadjuvant anti-PD-1 for oral cavity cancer. Described time point: after neoadjuvant nivolumab, at surgical resection. Sequenced by immunoSEQ multiplex PCR; TCRdb stores in-frame clones only, minus some. The profile shows roughly 14,000 clones, over 60% of them singletons. Here the sequenced sample was PBMCs, taken after nivolumab (anti-PD-1) treatment. The receptors shown here come from a person aged 35-80 years with oral cavity squamous cell carcinoma.

The chain links TRBV7-6 to TRBJ2-3; 11 bases are a match to TRBD2. V trimming: 5 bases; J trimming: 2 bases; junction bases outside the gene matches: 6. Germline V CDR1 and CDR2: SGHVS, FNYEAQ. This CDR3 contains 16 residues. CDR3 DNA sequence: TGTGCCAGCAGCCAATTAGCGGGAGGGCCCACAGATACGCAGTATTTT. It codes for CASSQLAGGPTDTQYF.

The chain is built from TRBV10-3 and TRBJ1-2; D possibly corresponds to TRBD1 (6 bases). The germline V gene encodes CDR1 ENHRY and CDR2 SYGVKD. This CDR3 spans 15 amino acids. V was clipped by 2 bases and J by 4 bases, with 14 bases between them. This CDR3 reads CAISERDTRSYGYTF. The CDR3 DNA reads as TGTGCCATCAGTGAGAGGGACACACGGTCCTATGGCTACACCTTC.

The chain couples TRBV9 to TRBJ2-4; TRBD2 matches 8 bases. Germline trimming cut 4 bases from V and 8 bases from J; bases unmatched to any gene: 11. CDR3 size: 15 residues. The germline V gene encodes CDR1 SGDLS and CDR2 YYNGEE. CDR3 bases: TGTGCCAGCAGCCTAGCGGGTGCGCCCGGGGACATTCAGTACTTC. It translates to CASSLAGAPGDIQYF.

This clone was seen only a few times. The gene calls are TRBV10-3 and TRBJ2-1; possibly TRBD2 for D (5 bases). V was cut by 3 bases and J by 4 bases, with 7 bases left in between. CDR1 is ENHRY, CDR2 SYGVKD, per germline. The CDR3 contains 13 residues. CDR3 loop: CAISDGGYNEQFF. The CDR3 DNA reads as TGTGCCATCAGTGACGGAGGTTACAATGAGCAGTTCTTC.

The V gene is TRBV10-3, the J gene TRBJ1-3, with a tentative D call TRBD1 (6 bases). CDR1 is ENHRY and CDR2 is SYGVKD in the germline V gene. The length of the CDR3 is 16 residues. V gave up 11 bases and J gave up 3 bases, with 23 bases separating them. CDR3 residues: CASRQAGRPYGNTIYF. Written as DNA, the CDR3 is TGTGCCTCCCGACAGGCGGGCAGGCCCTATGGAAACACCATATATTTT.

The chain links TRBV7-8 to TRBJ2-2; D is ambiguous. Germline lookup yields CDR1 SGHVS and CDR2 FQNEAQ. Trimming left V 2 bases short and J 0 bases short, with 19 bases between. This CDR3 is built from 19 residues. CDR3 region: CASSLLDPVRTANTGELFF. The CDR3 region has the DNA TGTGCCAGCAGCTTATTAGACCCCGTGCGCACCGCGAACACCGGGGAGCTGTTTTTT.

This clone has more than one count but fewer than ten. V is TRBV11-2 and J is TRBJ2-1; 11 nucleotides agree with TRBD1. With V trimmed by 3 bases and J by 3 bases, 1 base remained unmatched. The germline CDR1 and CDR2 sequences are SGHAT and FQNNGV. This CDR3 has 15 amino acids. The CDR3 DNA reads TGTGCCAGCAGCTTTGGGACAGGGGGCTACAATGAGCAGTTCTTC. Amino acids: CASSFGTGGYNEQFF.

The rearrangement joins TRBV5-1 to TRBJ2-3; D is ambiguous. CDR1 SGHRS and CDR2 YFSETQ come from the germline V gene. The V end was cut by 3 bases, the J end by 2 bases, with 22 bases between. This CDR3 comprises 18 residues. CDR3 nucleotides: TGCGCCAGCAGCTCTGGACGAACCGATCGTCGGTTCACAGATACGCAGTATTTT. It encodes CASSSGRTDRRFTDTQYF.

The V call is TRBV19, the J call TRBJ1-3, with TRBD1 as a possible D gene (5 bases). This CDR3 is 12 amino acids long. Germline V gene lookup returns CDR1 LNHDA and CDR2 SQIVND (reference sequence). Deletions cut 9 bases from V and 4 bases from J, with 10 bases between. This CDR3 reads CASGAGGNTIYF. The DNA for the CDR3 is TGTGCCAGCGGGGCCGGAGGAAACACCATATATTTT.

The chain employs TRBV10-3 and TRBJ2-3; 7 nucleotides line up with TRBD2. This CDR3 has 16 amino acids. Germline V gene sequence: CDR1 ENHRY, CDR2 SYGVKD. V was clipped by 6 bases and J by 4 bases; unmatched bases: 13. The CDR3 sequence: CAISGDVGGMADTQYF. The DNA for the CDR3 is TGTGCCATCAGCGGAGATGTCGGGGGGATGGCAGATACGCAGTATTTT.

The V gene is TRBV5-5, the J gene TRBJ1-4; D unresolved. The V gene lost 2 bases and the J gene lost 8 bases, with 7 bases spanning the gap. From germline, CDR1 is SGHKS and CDR2 YYEKEE (reference sequence). This CDR3 comprises 12 residues. Here the CDR3 DNA reads TGTGCCAGCAGCTTTTACGGAGAAAAACTGTTTTTT. Amino acids: CASSFYGEKLFF.

The V and J genes are TRBV5-5 and TRBJ2-2, with 9 bases identical to TRBD1. The CDR3 loop spans 14 amino acids. Trimming cost V 5 bases and J 7 bases; bases outside gene matches: 6. The germline V gene encodes CDR1 SGHKS and CDR2 YYEKEE (reference sequence). CDR3 nucleotide sequence: TGTGCCAGCAGTATACAGGGGGCTCACGGGGAGCTGTTTTTT. Amino acid sequence: CASSIQGAHGELFF.

Written as DNA, the CDR3 is TGCGCCAGCAGTAAGCGGAGAGAGAGCTCTGGAAACACCATATATTTT. This gives the protein CASSKRRESSGNTIYF. The rearrangement joins TRBV5-1 to TRBJ1-3; no definite D call. In germline, CDR1 is SGHRS, CDR2 YFSETQ. The V end lost 5 bases, the J end lost 0 bases, and 15 bases lay between the germline ends. This CDR3 is 16 amino acids long.

The V and J genes are TRBV5-1 and TRBJ2-3; 9 bases are a match to TRBD2. V lost 3 bases, J lost 3 bases, and 8 bases stayed unmatched. The CDR3 has 16 residues. Germline CDR1 reads SGHRS; CDR2 reads YFSETQ. The DNA for the CDR3 is TGCGCCAGCAGCTCTAGGGTAACTAGCGGGACAGATACGCAGTATTTT. Protein sequence: CASSSRVTSGTDTQYF.

V gene TRBV5-1 combines with J gene TRBJ1-6, with TRBD1 matching 9 bases. Germline V gives CDR1 SGHRS, CDR2 YFSETQ. CDR3 size: 15 residues. The junction had 5 bases not matched to a gene; V was cut back by 0 bases and J by 10 bases. CDR3: CASSLAGQGRSPLHF. DNA of the CDR3: TGCGCCAGCAGCTTGGCCGGACAGGGGAGGTCACCCCTCCACTTT.

The table lists this clone with a few counts. The V call is TRBV30, the J call TRBJ2-4; D ambiguous. The germline V and J ends were trimmed by 1 base and 4 bases, with 14 bases remaining between them. The germline V gene encodes CDR1 GTSNPN and CDR2 SVGIG (reference sequence). This CDR3 spans 15 amino acids. The CDR3 reads CAWSAPDGVKNIQYF. CDR3 coding DNA: TGTGCCTGGAGTGCCCCAGACGGAGTGAAAAACATTCAGTACTTC. The full variable domain, completed using reference TRBV30 and TRBJ2-4, is SQTIHQWPATLVQPVGSPLSLECTVEGTSNPNLYWYRQAAGRGLQLLFYSVGIGQISSEVPQNLSASRPQDRQFILSSKKLLLSDSGFYLCAWSAPDGVKNIQYFGAGTRLSVL.

J is TRBJ2-1 and V is TRBV5-1; perhaps TRBD2 as D (6 bases). Trimming took off 4 bases at V and 9 bases at J, with 17 bases between the two ends. Germline V gene lookup returns CDR1 SGHRS and CDR2 YFSETQ. The CDR3 has 14 residues. Here the CDR3 reads CASSGSLATGEQFF. In nucleotides, the CDR3 is TGCGCCAGCAGCGGCAGCCTAGCGACCGGTGAGCAGTTCTTC.

The gene calls are TRBV5-4 and TRBJ2-7, with TRBD1 matching over 10 bases. CDR3 length equals 13 residues. The V and J ends lost 4 bases and 2 bases, in that order; junction bases with no gene match: 0. Germline CDR1 reads SGHNT; CDR2 reads YYREEE (reference sequence). CDR3 bases: TGTGCCAGCAGCGGGACAGGGGCCTACGAGCAGTACTTC. Its protein product is CASSGTGAYEQYF.

This chain connects TRBV4-1 to TRBJ2-1; D is undetermined. This CDR3 has 17 residues. Germline V gene sequence: CDR1 MGHRA, CDR2 YSYEKL. Trimming removed 0 bases at V and 4 bases at J, with 16 bases between. CDR3 sequence reads: CASSQELSRTEYNEQFF. CDR3 coding DNA: TGCGCCAGCAGCCAAGAGCTGAGCCGAACAGAGTACAATGAGCAGTTCTTC.

V usage is TRBV15 and J usage is TRBJ2-3, with 7 bases fitting TRBD1. CDR3 length: 14 amino acids. Losses at the gene ends were 3 bases for V and 6 bases for J; bases not matched to a gene: 6. Per the germline V gene, CDR1 is LNHNV and CDR2 is YYDKDF (reference sequence). CDR3: CATSSLSQGDTQYF. CDR3 in DNA: TGTGCCACCAGCAGCCTCTCACAGGGGGATACGCAGTATTTT.

This sequence joins TRBV7-9 and TRBJ2-7; 8 bases map to TRBD1. Per the germline V gene, CDR1 is SEHNR and CDR2 is FQNEAQ (reference sequence). The CDR3 is made up of 15 amino acids. After removal of 5 bases from V and 1 base from J, the junction contained 7 bases not matched to a gene. CDR3 protein: CASSRTDRASYEQYF. The CDR3 region has the DNA TGTGCCAGCAGCCGTACGGACAGGGCGTCCTACGAGCAGTACTTC.

Only a few counts were recorded for this clone. The rearrangement links TRBV2 to TRBJ2-2; 8 bases line up with TRBD2. CDR1 and CDR2 (germline): SNHLY, FYNNEI. With V trimmed by 6 bases and J by 0 bases, 3 bases remained unmatched. This CDR3 has 15 residues. Here the CDR3 DNA reads TGTGCCAGCAGGGCGACTAGCGCGAACACCGGGGAGCTGTTTTTT. It yields the protein CASRATSANTGELFF.

This clone appeared once. The chain combines TRBV2 with TRBJ1-5; D remains ambiguous. The CDR3 is 15 amino acids. Germline CDR1 is SNHLY and CDR2 is FYNNEI. V was pared by 2 bases and J by 6 bases, with 14 bases between. The CDR3 DNA reads as TGTGCCAGCAGTGAAAGGCGGAGGACCAGTCAGCCCCAGCATTTT. Translating gives CASSERRRTSQPQHF.

The V and J genes are TRBV5-1 and TRBJ1-5; D is uncertain. V lost 2 bases and J lost 6, with 15 bases in between. CDR1 is SGHRS and CDR2 is YFSETQ in the germline V gene. The CDR3 runs 15 residues. DNA for the CDR3: TGCGCCAGCAGCTTATCGGCGGGAGATGGTCAGCCCCAGCATTTT. Translated, it gives CASSLSAGDGQPQHF.

The chain joins TRBV27 to TRBJ2-5; D might be TRBD1 or TRBD2, each matching 5 bases. Per germline, CDR1 MNHEY and CDR2 SMNVEV (reference sequence). V gave up 5 bases and J gave up 5 bases, with 9 bases separating them. The CDR3 runs 12 residues. CDR3 sequence reads: CASSAEGETQYF. The CDR3 region has the DNA TGTGCCAGCAGTGCAGAGGGGGAGACCCAGTACTTC.

CDR3 amino acids: CASSNTGGNQLVFF. CDR3 DNA sequence: TGTGCCAGCAGTAACACCGGGGGAAATCAGTTAGTTTTCTTT. The chain has TRBV27 and TRBJ1-1; the D gene is possibly TRBD1 (5 bases). The germline gives CDR1 MNHEY, CDR2 SMNVEV (reference sequence). V lost 5 bases to trimming and J lost 13 bases, with 23 bases between them. The CDR3 extends over 14 amino acids.

The chain has TRBV2 and TRBJ1-2; a possible D gene is TRBD1 (5 bases). The CDR3 is made up of 11 amino acids. Trimming cost V 8 bases and J 11 bases, with 15 bases left between them. Germline CDR1 is SNHLY and CDR2 is FYNNEI. For the CDR3, the DNA is TGTGCCAGCCGGGACGGGGAGAAGTACACCTTC. This sequence encodes CASRDGEKYTF. The full variable domain, in which reference TRBV2 and TRBJ1-2 provide the parts outside the CDR3, is EPEVTQTPSHQVTQMGQEVILRCVPISNHLYFYWYRQILGQKVEFLVSFYNNEISEKSEIFDDQFSVERPDGSNFTLKIRSTKLEDSAMYFCASRDGEKYTFGSGTRLTVV.

This rearrangement joins TRBV21-1 to TRBJ2-3; TRBD2 is taken as the D call from the table, unchecked against the DNA. TRBV21-1 is a pseudogene segment. This CDR3 is built from 18 residues. CDR3 bases: TGTGCCAGCAGCAAAGCGCTGCGACTCAGACCCCCCACAGATACGCAGTATTTT. Amino acids: CASSKALRLRPPTDTQYF.

This clone was seen a single time. The CDR3 DNA is TGTGCCACCAGCAGAGAGCGGGAGAGGAATGAGCAGTTCTTC. This sequence encodes CATSRERERNEQFF. The chain carries TRBV15 and TRBJ2-1; 7 bases agree with TRBD2. The CDR3 is made up of 14 amino acids. Looked up from germline, CDR1 is LNHNV and CDR2 is YYDKDF (reference sequence). V lost 0 bases and J lost 7; bases outside the gene matches: 3.

This clone was counted between two and nine times. The CDR3 DNA follows: TGTGCCAGCAGCTTGCCGCGGACTAATGAAAAACTGTTTTTT. The encoded protein is CASSLPRTNEKLFF. The V gene is TRBV7-9, the J gene TRBJ1-4; D unclear. The V end was cut by 3 bases, the J end by 2 bases, with 7 bases between. The CDR3 sequence is 14 residues long. The V gene's germline CDR1 is SEHNR and CDR2 FQNEAQ (reference sequence).